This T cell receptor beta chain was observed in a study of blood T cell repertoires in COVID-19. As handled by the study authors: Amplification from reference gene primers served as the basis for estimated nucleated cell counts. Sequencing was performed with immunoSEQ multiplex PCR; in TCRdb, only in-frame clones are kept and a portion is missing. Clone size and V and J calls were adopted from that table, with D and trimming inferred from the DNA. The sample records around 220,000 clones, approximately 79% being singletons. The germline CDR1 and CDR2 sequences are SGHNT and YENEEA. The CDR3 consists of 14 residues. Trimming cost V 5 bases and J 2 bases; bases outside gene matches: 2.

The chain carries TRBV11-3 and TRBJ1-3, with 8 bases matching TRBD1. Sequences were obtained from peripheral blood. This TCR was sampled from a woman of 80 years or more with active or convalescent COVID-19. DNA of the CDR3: TGTGCCAGCAGCAGGACAGGGACTGGAAACACCATATATTTT. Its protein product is CASSRTGTGNTIYF.